The 28 T cell receptor beta chains given below trace back to one sample, sequenced in a study of T cells in women clearing cervical HPV infection. Clones were sequenced by immunoSEQ multiplex PCR, and TCRdb holds only the in-frame ones, with some missing. This listing includes some 14,000 clones. Sequenced sample: blood buffy coat. The receptors were gathered from a woman aged 18 to 75 with a cervical HPV16 infection that either progressed to CIN3+ or cleared (not recorded which).

In the case of this clone: The read halts 3 residues ahead of the CDR3 end, with the missing end drawn from the germline J gene. The V and J genes are TRBV7-3 and TRBJ2-5, with D maybe TRBD2 (6 bases). CDR3 size: 14 residues. CDR1 and CDR2 from the germline V gene are SGHTA and FQGTGA. Partial CDR3 DNA: TGTGCCAGCAGCTTAAGCGGGGCTGGGGATACC. Translating gives CASSLSGAGDT. The entire CDR3 protein is CASSLSGAGDTQYF.

As for this clone: The CDR3 end is not reached by the read, which stops 3 residues before it; the germline J gene fills it in. The chain uses TRBV28 and TRBJ1-4; D is possibly TRBD1 (5 bases). The V end was cut by 3 bases, the J end by 8 bases, with 13 bases between. The CDR3 loop spans 14 amino acids. Germline CDR1 is MDHEN and CDR2 is SYDVKM. The CDR3: CASSFRRWGEKLFF. CDR3 bases read: TGTGCCAGCAGTTTTAGGAGGTGGGGCGAAAAA.

Note on this clone: The read ends 3 residues early relative to the CDR3; the germline J gene fills the gap. The rearrangement joins TRBV19 to TRBJ1-1; perhaps TRBD1 as D (6 bases). The length of the CDR3 is 13 residues. The V gene's germline CDR1 is LNHDA and CDR2 SQIVND (reference sequence). The V end lost 6 bases, the J end lost 5 bases, and 13 bases lay between the germline ends. The sequenced CDR3 bases are TGTGCCAGTAGGGGTACAGGGAGTACTGAA. Translated, it gives CASRGTGSTE. The CDR3 in its entirety is CASRGTGSTEAFF. Supplemented by reference TRBV19 and TRBJ1-1, the full variable domain reads DGGITQSPKYLFRKEGQNVTLSCEQNLNHDAMYWYRQDPGQGLRLIYYSQIVNDFQKGDIAEGYSVSREKKESFPLTVTSAQKNPTAFYLCASRGTGSTEAFFGQGTRLTVV.

In the case of this clone: Read data end 3 residues before the CDR3 end; the end is taken from the germline J gene. This rearrangement joins TRBV6-1 to TRBJ1-5; 10 positions match TRBD1. Looked up from germline, CDR1 is MNHNS and CDR2 is SASEGT. With V trimmed by 4 bases and J by 4 bases, 1 base remained unmatched. This CDR3 spans 14 amino acids. CDR3 amino acids: CASSGTGGNQPQHF. Partial CDR3 DNA: TGTGCCAGCAGTGGGACAGGGGGGAATCAGCCC.

In the case of this clone: From the germline J gene comes the end of the CDR3, since the read stops 3 residues before it. This sequence joins TRBV2 and TRBJ2-1; weak D call: TRBD2 (6 bases). Germline assignment: CDR1 SNHLY and CDR2 FYNNEI. The CDR3 is 13 amino acids. V lost 6 bases and J lost 6, with 12 bases in between. CDR3: CASRDGTGNEQFF. CDR3 bases read: TGTGCCAGCAGAGACGGGACTGGCAATGAG.

For this clone: Read sequence stops 3 residues before the CDR3 end, and the germline J gene provides the missing end. The gene calls are TRBV10-1 and TRBJ2-1, with 7 bases identical to TRBD2. CDR1 is WNHNN and CDR2 is SYGVQD in the germline V gene (reference sequence). There are 14 residues in the CDR3. V lost 4 bases, J lost 6 bases, and 6 bases stayed unmatched. The CDR3 bases that were read are TGCGCCAGCAGTGTTGCGGGGGTGCCCAATGAG. It specifies CASSVAGVPNE. The complete CDR3 reads CASSVAGVPNEQFF.

In regard to this clone: The read terminates 3 residues before the CDR3 end, so the remaining end is supplied by the germline J gene. V gene TRBV7-9 combines with J gene TRBJ1-1; 7 bases fit TRBD1. The CDR3 extends over 14 amino acids. V lost 5 bases, J lost 4 bases, and 7 bases stayed unmatched. Germline CDR1 is SEHNR and CDR2 is FQNEAQ (reference sequence). CDR3 protein: CASSPGQSITEAFF. CDR3 DNA (partial): TGTGCCAGCAGCCCGGGACAGTCTATCACTGAA.

On this clone itself: The CDR3 end falls 3 residues outside the read, so it is completed with the germline J gene. V and J are TRBV5-6 and TRBJ2-3; 9 nucleotides match TRBD2. Per the germline V gene, CDR1 is SGHDT and CDR2 is YYEEEE. Trimming cost V 4 bases and J 6 bases; bases outside gene matches: 6. This CDR3 region has 14 residues. The part of the CDR3 DNA that was read is TGTGCCAGCAGCCACGGGACTAGCCCGGATACG. It specifies CASSHGTSPDT. The entire CDR3 protein reads CASSHGTSPDTQYF.

Notes on this clone: The read terminates 3 residues before the CDR3 end, so the remaining end is supplied by the germline J gene. The V call is TRBV7-2, the J call TRBJ1-2; D gene ambiguous. From germline, CDR1 is SGHTA and CDR2 FQGNSA. The CDR3 has 14 residues. The CDR3 spells CASSPDPVTDTYTF. The sequenced part of the CDR3 DNA is TGTGCCAGCAGCCCAGATCCCGTCACAGATACC.

Regarding this clone: The CDR3 goes on 3 residues after the read ends, and that part is filled in from the germline J gene. The rearrangement joins TRBV23-1 to TRBJ1-5, with 7 bases matching TRBD1. TRBV23-1 is annotated as an ORF whose role is uncertain. This CDR3 has 15 residues. Germline trimming cut 3 bases from V and 1 base from J; bases unmatched to any gene: 3. The CDR3: CASSQEGASNQPQHF. The part of the CDR3 DNA that was read is TGCGCCAGCAGTCAGGAGGGGGCAAGCAATCAGCCC.

On this clone: The read falls 3 residues short of the CDR3 end, and the missing part is taken from the germline J gene. The chain joins TRBV10-3 to TRBJ2-1; 8 positions match TRBD2. J lost 8 bases, V lost 6 bases, and 6 bases had no gene match. This CDR3 has 13 residues. Germline CDR1 ENHRY, CDR2 SYGVKD. CDR3 DNA (partial): TGTGCCATCAGGCCGGGACTAGAGTATGAG. This sequence encodes CAIRPGLEYE. The whole CDR3 region reads CAIRPGLEYEQFF.

As concerns this clone: The read falls 3 residues short of the CDR3 end, and the missing part is taken from the germline J gene. The chain is built from TRBV5-6 and TRBJ2-5, with TRBD2 matching over 7 bases. The CDR3 length is 15 residues. The germline V gene encodes CDR1 SGHDT and CDR2 YYEEEE. V lost 0 bases and J lost 3; bases outside the gene matches: 5. CDR3 DNA, as far as it was read: TGTGCCAGCAGCTTGGTCCCTAGCGGAGAAGAGACC. It encodes CASSLVPSGEET. The entire CDR3 is CASSLVPSGEETQYF.

Note on this clone: From the germline J gene comes the end of the CDR3, since the read stops 3 residues before it. The V gene is TRBV19, the J gene TRBJ2-2; D perhaps matches TRBD1 (6 bases). Germline V gene lookup returns CDR1 LNHDA and CDR2 SQIVND (reference sequence). This CDR3 is built from 15 residues. CDR3: CASRTCRGWYEKLFF. The sequenced part of the CDR3 DNA is TGTGCCAGTAGAACCTGCAGGGGATGGTATGAAAAG.

As regards this clone: The CDR3 is cut off 3 residues early in the read; its end comes from the germline J gene. The V and J genes are TRBV7-9 and TRBJ2-3, with D perhaps TRBD2 (6 bases). The CDR3 totals 14 residues. From germline, CDR1 is SEHNR and CDR2 FQNEAQ (reference sequence). CDR3 protein: CASTGGDSNQPQYF. CDR3 DNA (partial): TGTGCCAGCACCGGAGGGGATAGCAATCAGCCG.

Considering frequency, this clone is medium-sized. Coverage ceases 3 residues before the CDR3 finishes, and the germline J gene fills in the end. The J gene is TRBJ2-7, the V gene TRBV7-2; D gene unclear. The CDR3 covers 14 residues. Germline-derived CDR1 and CDR2 are SGHTA and FQGNSA. Trimming pared 2 bases from V and 4 bases from J, leaving 12 bases between. CDR3 DNA, as far as it was read: TGTGCCAGCAGCTTATATCTAGTCGGGTACGAG. This codes for CASSLYLVGYE. The entire CDR3 protein reads CASSLYLVGYEQYF.

Regarding this clone: The read ends 3 residues early relative to the CDR3; the germline J gene fills the gap. The V gene is TRBV20-1, the J gene TRBJ2-3; the match to TRBD2 covers 11 bases. The V segment lost 1 base and the J segment 6 bases; nucleotides outside the gene matches: 6. The CDR3 has 15 residues. The germline gives CDR1 DFQATT, CDR2 SNEGSKA (reference sequence). Incomplete CDR3 DNA: TGCAGTGCTAGAGCCGGGACTAGCGGAGCCGATACG. This sequence encodes CSARAGTSGADT. The complete CDR3 sequence is CSARAGTSGADTQYF.

A remark on this clone: The read is 3 residues too short to cover the CDR3 end, so that end is filled in from the germline J gene. The chain combines TRBV10-2 with TRBJ2-3, with D possibly matching TRBD1 (5 bases). CDR1 is WSHSY, CDR2 SAAADI, per germline. V gave up 2 bases and J gave up 2 bases, with 8 bases separating them. This CDR3 comprises 14 residues. The CDR3: CASSEQGNTDTQYF. CDR3 DNA, as far as it was read: TGCGCCAGCAGTGAGCAGGGTAACACAGATACG.

In regard to this clone: The observed sequence ends 3 residues before the CDR3 terminus, with the missing tail filled in from the germline J gene. The chain has TRBV7-9 and TRBJ1-2, with D possibly TRBD1 on 6 matching bases. The germline CDR1 and CDR2 sequences are SEHNR and FQNEAQ (reference sequence). The CDR3 is made up of 15 amino acids. CDR3 loop: CASSQWQGLGNIYTF. CDR3 DNA (partial): TGTGCCAGCAGCCAATGGCAGGGGCTGGGAAACATC.

As to this clone: The read finishes 3 residues shy of the CDR3 end, and the germline J gene is used to complete it. The V call is TRBV7-3, the J call TRBJ1-1, with D possibly TRBD1 on 6 matching bases. Germline CDR1 SGHTA, CDR2 FQGTGA. CDR3 size: 15 residues. Trimming cost V 1 base and J 4 bases, with 13 bases left between them. The DNA read from the CDR3 is TGTGCCAGCAGCTTAATATTCGACAGGCGCACTGAA. Protein: CASSLIFDRRTE. The full CDR3 protein is CASSLIFDRRTEAFF.

In regard to this clone: The read is 3 residues too short to cover the CDR3 end, so that end is filled in from the germline J gene. This chain links TRBV28 with TRBJ2-7; 10 bases agree with TRBD1. Germline V CDR1 and CDR2: MDHEN, SYDVKM. The CDR3 runs to 18 residues. V was pared by 6 bases and J by 0 bases, with 14 bases of the junction left unmatched. The CDR3 DNA, read in part, is TGTGCCAGCAGCTCCATCGGACAGGGGGTACTCCGCTCCTACGAG. Amino acid sequence: CASSSIGQGVLRSYE. The whole CDR3 protein is CASSSIGQGVLRSYEQYF.

Of note for this clone: The read finishes 3 residues shy of the CDR3 end, and the germline J gene is used to complete it. This chain links TRBV20-1 with TRBJ2-7, with 11 bases identical to TRBD2. The trim removed 4 bases at V and 1 base at J, leaving 3 bases unmatched. This CDR3 comprises 14 residues. From germline, CDR1 is DFQATT and CDR2 SNEGSKA (reference sequence). Here the CDR3 reads CSATGLADSYEQYF. The sequenced CDR3 bases are TGCAGTGCTACGGGACTAGCGGATTCCTACGAG.

Worth noting for this clone: The sequence runs out 3 residues before the end of the CDR3; the remainder is reconstructed from the germline J gene. This sequence joins TRBV30 and TRBJ1-2, with D possibly being TRBD1 (5 bases). Germline assignment: CDR1 GTSNPN and CDR2 SVGIG (reference sequence). This CDR3 is 14 amino acids long. The CDR3 reads CAWSYGQGFYDYTF. CDR3 DNA, as far as it was read: TGTGCCTGGAGTTATGGGCAGGGATTCTACGAC.

Concerning this clone itself: The read falls 3 residues short of the CDR3 end, and the missing part is taken from the germline J gene. The chain combines TRBV3-1 (or the pseudogene TRBV3-2) with TRBJ2-7; 10 positions agree with TRBD2. The CDR3 covers 14 residues. The V segment lost 5 bases and the J segment 6 bases; nucleotides outside the gene matches: 7. Germline lookup yields CDR1 LGHDT and CDR2 YNNKEL (reference sequence). CDR3 DNA, as far as it was read: TGTGCCAGCAGCAAAGGACTAGCGGTCACCGAG. Encoded protein: CASSKGLAVTE. The full CDR3 sequence reads CASSKGLAVTEQYF.

A word on this clone: The missing CDR3 end, 3 residues past where the read stops, is filled in from the germline J gene. The J gene is TRBJ2-5, the V gene TRBV29-1, with TRBD2 identical over 8 bases. The CDR3 has 13 amino acids. J gave up 4 bases and V 8 bases, and 9 bases lay outside the gene matches. Germline V gene sequence: CDR1 SQVTM, CDR2 ANQGSEA. The CDR3 sequence is CSLTLTSGETQYF. The sequenced part of the CDR3 DNA is TGCAGCCTAACCTTAACTAGCGGAGAGACC.

Comment on this clone: The read terminates 3 residues before the CDR3 end, so the remaining end is supplied by the germline J gene. The chain uses TRBV30 and TRBJ2-7; 7 nucleotides match TRBD1. V shed 6 bases and J 4 bases; nucleotides not matched to a gene: 6. Germline CDR1 GTSNPN, CDR2 SVGIG (reference sequence). The length of the CDR3 is 12 residues. This CDR3 is CACSGQRYEQYF. The sequenced part of the CDR3 DNA is TGTGCCTGCTCGGGACAGAGGTACGAG.

Remarks on this clone: The read halts 3 residues ahead of the CDR3 end, with the missing end drawn from the germline J gene. V is TRBV11-2 and J is TRBJ1-1; the D is unclear. The CDR3 extends over 11 amino acids. The germline CDR1 and CDR2 sequences are SGHAT and FQNNGV. Incomplete CDR3 DNA: TGTGCCAGCAGCTTAGATCTGAGG. This codes for CASSLDLR. The whole CDR3 protein is CASSLDLRAFF.

Remarks on this clone: The read terminates 3 residues ahead of where the CDR3 ends, so the germline J gene completes it. V is TRBV18 and J is TRBJ2-4; 8 bases agree with TRBD1. Germline values: CDR1 KGHSH, CDR2 LQKENI. The CDR3 consists of 13 residues. CDR3: CASSGQGEDGQYF. Incomplete CDR3 DNA: TGTGCCAGCTCAGGACAGGGCGAGGATGGT.

Remarks on this clone: The sequence runs out 3 residues before the end of the CDR3; the remainder is reconstructed from the germline J gene. The V gene is TRBV20-1, the J gene TRBJ1-1; D remains unclear. V lost 0 bases and J lost 6, with 20 bases in between. Germline V gene sequence: CDR1 DFQATT, CDR2 SNEGSKA (reference sequence). The CDR3 consists of 16 residues. CDR3 protein: CSARDLGPQPGSEAFF. CDR3 DNA (partial): TGCAGTGCTAGAGATCTTGGGCCACAGCCCGGTTCTGAA.